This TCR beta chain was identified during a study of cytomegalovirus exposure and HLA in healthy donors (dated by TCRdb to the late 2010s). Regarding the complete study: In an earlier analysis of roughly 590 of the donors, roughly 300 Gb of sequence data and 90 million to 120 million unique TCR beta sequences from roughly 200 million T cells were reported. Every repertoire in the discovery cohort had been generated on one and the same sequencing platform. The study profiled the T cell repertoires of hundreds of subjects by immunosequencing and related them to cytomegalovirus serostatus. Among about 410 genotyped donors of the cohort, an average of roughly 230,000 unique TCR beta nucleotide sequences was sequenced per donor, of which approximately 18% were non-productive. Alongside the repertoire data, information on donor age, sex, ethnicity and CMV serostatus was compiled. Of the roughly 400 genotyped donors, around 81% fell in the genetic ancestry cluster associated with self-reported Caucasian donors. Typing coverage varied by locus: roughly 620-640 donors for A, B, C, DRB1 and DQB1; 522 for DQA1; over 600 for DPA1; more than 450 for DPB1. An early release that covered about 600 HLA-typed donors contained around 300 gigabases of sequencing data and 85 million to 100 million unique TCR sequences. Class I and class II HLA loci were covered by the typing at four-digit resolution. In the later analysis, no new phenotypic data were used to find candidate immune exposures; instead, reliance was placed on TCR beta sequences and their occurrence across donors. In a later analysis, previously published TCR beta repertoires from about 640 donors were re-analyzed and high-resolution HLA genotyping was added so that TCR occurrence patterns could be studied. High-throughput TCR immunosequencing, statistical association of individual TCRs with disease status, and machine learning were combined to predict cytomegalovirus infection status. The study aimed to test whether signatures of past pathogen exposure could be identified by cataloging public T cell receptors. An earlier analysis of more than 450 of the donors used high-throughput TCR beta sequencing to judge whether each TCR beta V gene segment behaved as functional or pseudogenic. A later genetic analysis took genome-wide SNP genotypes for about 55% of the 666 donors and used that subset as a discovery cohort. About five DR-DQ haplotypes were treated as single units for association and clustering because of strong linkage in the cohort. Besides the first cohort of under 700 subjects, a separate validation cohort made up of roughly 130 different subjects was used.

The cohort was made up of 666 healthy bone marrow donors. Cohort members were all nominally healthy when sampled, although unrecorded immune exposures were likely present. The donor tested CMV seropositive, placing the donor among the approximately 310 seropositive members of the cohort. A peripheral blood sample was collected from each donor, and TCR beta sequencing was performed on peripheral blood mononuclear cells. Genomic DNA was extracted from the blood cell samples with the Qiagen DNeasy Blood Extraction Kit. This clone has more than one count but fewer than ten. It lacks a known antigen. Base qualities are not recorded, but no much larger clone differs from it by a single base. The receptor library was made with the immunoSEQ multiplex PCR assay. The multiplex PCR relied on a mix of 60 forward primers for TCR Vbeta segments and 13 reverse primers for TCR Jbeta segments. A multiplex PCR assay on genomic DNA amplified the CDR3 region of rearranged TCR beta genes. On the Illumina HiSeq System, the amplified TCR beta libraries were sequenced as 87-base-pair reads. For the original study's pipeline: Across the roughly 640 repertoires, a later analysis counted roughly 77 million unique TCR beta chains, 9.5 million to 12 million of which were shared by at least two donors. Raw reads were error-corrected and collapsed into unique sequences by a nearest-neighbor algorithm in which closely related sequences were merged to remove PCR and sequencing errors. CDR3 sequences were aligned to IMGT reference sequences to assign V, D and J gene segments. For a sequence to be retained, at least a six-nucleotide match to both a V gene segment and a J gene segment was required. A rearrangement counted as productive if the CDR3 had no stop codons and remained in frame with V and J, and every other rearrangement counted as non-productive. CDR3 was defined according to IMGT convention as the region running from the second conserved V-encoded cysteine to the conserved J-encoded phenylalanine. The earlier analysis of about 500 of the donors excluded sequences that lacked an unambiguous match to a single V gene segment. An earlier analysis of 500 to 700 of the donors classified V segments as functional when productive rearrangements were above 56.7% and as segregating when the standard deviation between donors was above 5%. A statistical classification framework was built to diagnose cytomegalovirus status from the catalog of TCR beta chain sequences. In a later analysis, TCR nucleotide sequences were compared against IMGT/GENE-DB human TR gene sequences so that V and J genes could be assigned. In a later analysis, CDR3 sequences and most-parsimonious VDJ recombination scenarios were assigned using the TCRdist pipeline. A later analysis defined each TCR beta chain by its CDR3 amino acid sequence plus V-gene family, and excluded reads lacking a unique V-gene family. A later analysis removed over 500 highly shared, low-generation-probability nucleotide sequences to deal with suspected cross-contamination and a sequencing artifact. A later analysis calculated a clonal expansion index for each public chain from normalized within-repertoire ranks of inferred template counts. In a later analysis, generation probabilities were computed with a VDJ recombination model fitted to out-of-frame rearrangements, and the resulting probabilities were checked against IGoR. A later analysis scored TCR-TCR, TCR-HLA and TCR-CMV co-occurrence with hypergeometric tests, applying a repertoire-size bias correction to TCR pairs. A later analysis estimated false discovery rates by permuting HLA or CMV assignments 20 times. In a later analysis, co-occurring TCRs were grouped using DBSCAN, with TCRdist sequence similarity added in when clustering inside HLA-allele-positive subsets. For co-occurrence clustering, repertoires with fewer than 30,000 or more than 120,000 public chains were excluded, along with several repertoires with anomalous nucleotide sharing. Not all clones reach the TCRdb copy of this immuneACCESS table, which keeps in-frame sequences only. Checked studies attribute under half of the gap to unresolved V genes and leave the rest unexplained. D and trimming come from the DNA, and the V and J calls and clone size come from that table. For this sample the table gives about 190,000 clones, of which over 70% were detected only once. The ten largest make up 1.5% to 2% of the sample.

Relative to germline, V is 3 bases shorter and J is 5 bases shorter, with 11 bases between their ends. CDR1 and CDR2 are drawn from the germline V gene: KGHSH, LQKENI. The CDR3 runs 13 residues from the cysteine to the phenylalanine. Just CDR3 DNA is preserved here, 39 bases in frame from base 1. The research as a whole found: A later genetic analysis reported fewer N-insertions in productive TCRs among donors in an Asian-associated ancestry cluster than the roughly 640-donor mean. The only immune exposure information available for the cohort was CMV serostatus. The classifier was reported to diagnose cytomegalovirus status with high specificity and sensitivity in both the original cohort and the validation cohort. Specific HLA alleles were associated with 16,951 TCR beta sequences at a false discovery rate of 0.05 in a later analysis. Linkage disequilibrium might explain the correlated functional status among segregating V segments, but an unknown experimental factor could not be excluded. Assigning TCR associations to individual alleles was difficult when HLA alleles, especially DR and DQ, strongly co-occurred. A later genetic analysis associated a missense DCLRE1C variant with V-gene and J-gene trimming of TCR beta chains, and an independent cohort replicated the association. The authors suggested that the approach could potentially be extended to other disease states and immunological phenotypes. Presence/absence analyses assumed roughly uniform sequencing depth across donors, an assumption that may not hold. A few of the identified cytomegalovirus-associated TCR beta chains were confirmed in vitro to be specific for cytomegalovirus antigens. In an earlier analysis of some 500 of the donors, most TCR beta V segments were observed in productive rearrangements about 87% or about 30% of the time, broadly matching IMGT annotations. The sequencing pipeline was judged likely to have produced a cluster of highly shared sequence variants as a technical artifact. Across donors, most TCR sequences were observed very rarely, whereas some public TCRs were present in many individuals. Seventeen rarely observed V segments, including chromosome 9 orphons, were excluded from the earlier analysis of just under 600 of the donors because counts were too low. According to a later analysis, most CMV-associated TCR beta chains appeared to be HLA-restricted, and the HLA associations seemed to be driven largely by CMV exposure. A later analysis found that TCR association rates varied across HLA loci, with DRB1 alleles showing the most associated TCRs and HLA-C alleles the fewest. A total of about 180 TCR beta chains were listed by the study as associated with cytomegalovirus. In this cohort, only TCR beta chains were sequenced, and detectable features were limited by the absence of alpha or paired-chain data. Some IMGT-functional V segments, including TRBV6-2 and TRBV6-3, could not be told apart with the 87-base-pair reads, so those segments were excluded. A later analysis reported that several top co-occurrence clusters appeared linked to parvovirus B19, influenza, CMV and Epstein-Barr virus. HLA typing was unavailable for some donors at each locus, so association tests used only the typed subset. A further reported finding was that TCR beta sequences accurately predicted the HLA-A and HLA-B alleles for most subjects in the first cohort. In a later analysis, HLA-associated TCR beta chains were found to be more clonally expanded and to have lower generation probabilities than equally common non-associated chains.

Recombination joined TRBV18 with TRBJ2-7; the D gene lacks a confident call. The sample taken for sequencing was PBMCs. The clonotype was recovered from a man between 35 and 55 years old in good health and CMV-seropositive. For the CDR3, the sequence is CASSPSGSHEQYF. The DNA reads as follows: TGTGCCAGCTCACCCTCGGGTAGCCACGAGCAGTACTTC.